This T cell receptor beta chain was obtained from a study of preoperative IRX-2 immunotherapy in early breast cancer. This CDR3 contains 14 residues. V lost 5 bases to trimming and J lost 1 base, with 11 bases between them. Germline-derived CDR1 and CDR2 are MNHGY and SAAAGT. Documented treatment: preoperative locoregional IRX-2 cytokine immunotherapy. This phase Ib study tested locoregional IRX-2 cytokine immunotherapy given before surgery. Clones were sequenced by immunoSEQ multiplex PCR, and TCRdb holds only the in-frame ones, with some missing. This sample carries 20,000 to 30,000 clones, about four fifths of them seen once, and the ten largest clones take less than 2.5%.

The V and J genes are TRBV6-8 and TRBJ1-2, with D possibly matching TRBD1 (5 bases). This clonotype was sampled from a human donor with breast cancer. Material: lymph node tissue, obtained before IRX-2 immunotherapy. In DNA form, the CDR3 reads TGTGCCAGCAGTGGATTCAGGGTTAACTATGGCTACACCTTC. Its protein product is CASSGFRVNYGYTF.